The 29 T cell receptor beta chains given below trace back to one sample, sequenced in a study of T cell responses to AZD1222 COVID-19 vaccine. This table comes from immunoSEQ multiplex PCR, and its TCRdb copy is limited to in-frame clones, with some not included. The repertoire holds 130,000 to 150,000 clones, with 80% to 95% as singletons. Sequencing used peripheral blood, obtained on day 0 of MenACWY control vaccination. The receptors stem from an adult in good health.

This rearrangement joins TRBV19 to TRBJ2-7; D gene ambiguous. From germline, CDR1 is LNHDA and CDR2 SQIVND (reference sequence). CDR3 length: 11 residues. V lost 6 bases to trimming and J lost 4 bases, with 7 bases between them. The CDR3 is CASRGIYEQYF. In nucleotides, the CDR3 is TGTGCCAGTAGGGGGATTTACGAGCAGTACTTC.

The gene calls are TRBV30 and TRBJ1-6; D may be TRBD1 (5 bases). V lost 0 bases and J lost 10, with 16 bases in between. Germline-derived CDR1 and CDR2 are GTSNPN and SVGIG (reference sequence). CDR3 length: 15 amino acids. In nucleotides, the CDR3 is TGTGCCTGGAGTGTACGTGGGGGGGTGAGGTCACCCCTCCACTTT. The encoded protein is CAWSVRGGVRSPLHF.

This clone was detected once. The gene calls are TRBV27 and TRBJ1-6; TRBD1 agrees at 8 bases. Germline CDR1 reads MNHEY; CDR2 reads SMNVEV (reference sequence). The CDR3 covers 17 residues. Losses at the gene ends were 3 bases for V and 0 bases for J; bases not matched to a gene: 4. This chain's CDR3 is CASSFRTGSSYNSPLHF. DNA of the CDR3: TGTGCCAGCAGTTTTCGGACAGGGAGCTCCTATAATTCACCCCTCCACTTT.

CDR3 coding DNA: TGTGCCAGCAGCTTCGGGGGGGACCCCAACAATGAGCAGTTCTTC. This gives the protein CASSFGGDPNNEQFF. V gene TRBV7-9 combines with J gene TRBJ2-1; 8 bases are shared with TRBD2. From germline, CDR1 is SEHNR and CDR2 FQNEAQ (reference sequence). V lost 3 bases and J lost 5; bases outside the gene matches: 6. CDR3 length equals 15 residues.

The chain links TRBV19 to TRBJ1-5, with 9 positions matching TRBD1. The germline V gene has CDR1 LNHDA and CDR2 SQIVND (reference sequence). CDR3 size: 16 residues. Trimming cost V 5 bases and J 3 bases; bases outside gene matches: 8. As DNA, the CDR3 is TGTGCCAGTAGTGGGACAGGGCAAGTCTACAATCAGCCCCAGCATTTT. This codes for CASSGTGQVYNQPQHF.

The gene calls are TRBV29-1 and TRBJ2-3; D remains unclear. V lost 2 bases and J 6 bases, leaving 9 bases between the germline ends. CDR3 length: 12 residues. Germline V gives CDR1 SQVTM, CDR2 ANQGSEA. The CDR3 sequence: CSVEPPGDTQYF. As DNA, the CDR3 is TGCAGCGTTGAACCCCCGGGCGATACGCAGTATTTT.

The chain combines TRBV9 with TRBJ2-1; 10 nucleotides align to TRBD1. The length of the CDR3 is 17 residues. With 3 bases clipped from V and 4 bases from J, the junction kept 10 bases outside the gene matches. Per germline, CDR1 SGDLS and CDR2 YYNGEE. The CDR3 DNA sequence: TGTGCCAGCAGCGCAATGGACAGGGGGGCGGCATACAATGAGCAGTTCTTC. It specifies CASSAMDRGAAYNEQFF.

The CDR3 here is CASSFARSSGNTIYF. CDR3 bases: TGCGCCAGCAGCTTCGCACGAAGCTCCGGAAACACCATATATTTT. This chain connects TRBV4-1 to TRBJ1-3, with no clear D. The CDR3 is 15 residues long. The germline CDR1 and CDR2 sequences are MGHRA and YSYEKL. The V and J ends lost 5 bases and 4 bases respectively, with 15 bases between them.

This clone was detected once. V and J are TRBV6-5 and TRBJ1-6; 9 bases line up with TRBD1. With 2 bases clipped from V and 7 bases from J, the junction kept 6 bases outside the gene matches. The CDR3 has 16 residues. Germline values: CDR1 MNHEY, CDR2 SVGAGI. The CDR3 nucleotides read TGTGCCAGCAGTTACAGTCTCGGACAGGGGAATTCACCCCTCCACTTT. Encoded protein: CASSYSLGQGNSPLHF.

The genes are TRBV2 and TRBJ1-2; D is perhaps TRBD1 (5 bases). The ends were cut back, 7 bases at V and 5 bases at J, with 20 bases in the middle. The germline V gene encodes CDR1 SNHLY and CDR2 FYNNEI. This CDR3 has 15 amino acids. The CDR3 bases are TGTGCCAGCACCTATTGGAGCCGGGAGGGGTATGGCTACACCTTC. Translation gives CASTYWSREGYGYTF. Looking up the rest from reference TRBV2 and TRBJ1-2 gives the full variable domain: EPEVTQTPSHQVTQMGQEVILRCVPISNHLYFYWYRQILGQKVEFLVSFYNNEISEKSEIFDDQFSVERPDGSNFTLKIRSTKLEDSAMYFCASTYWSREGYGYTFGSGTRLTVV.

This clone was detected once. The chain is built from TRBV6-1 and TRBJ1-4; 8 nucleotides align to TRBD1. Germline-derived CDR1 and CDR2 are MNHNS and SASEGT. CDR3 length equals 16 residues. The junction had 6 bases not matched to a gene; V was cut back by 4 bases and J by 2 bases. The CDR3 loop is CASSATGARTNEKLFF. In DNA, the CDR3 is TGTGCCAGCAGTGCGACAGGGGCTCGGACTAATGAAAAACTGTTTTTT.

V is TRBV30 and J is TRBJ2-7, with 12 bases matching TRBD1. Germline V gene data show CDR1 as GTSNPN and CDR2 as SVGIG (reference sequence). The CDR3 has 15 amino acids. The junction had 7 bases not matched to a gene; V was cut back by 2 bases and J by 5 bases. CDR3 bases: TGTGCCTGGAGTCCGGGGACAGGGGGCGCCAACGAGCAGTACTTC. Encoded protein: CAWSPGTGGANEQYF.

The chain combines TRBV12-2 with TRBJ1-4; the DNA was not compared with TRBD1, the D call given in the table. TRBV12-2 is a known pseudogene. CDR3 length: 14 residues. The CDR3 is CASRPAQDNEKLFF. The CDR3 nucleotides read TGTGCAAGTCGCCCTGCCCAGGATAATGAAAAACTGTTTTTT.

V gene TRBV19 combines with J gene TRBJ1-2; no clear D gene. The germline V gene encodes CDR1 LNHDA and CDR2 SQIVND (reference sequence). Trimming cost V 3 bases and J 0 bases, with 14 bases left between them. The CDR3 is 16 amino acids. CDR3 sequence reads: CASSISRNGPNYGYTF. CDR3 DNA sequence: TGTGCCAGTAGTATTTCCAGGAACGGGCCTAACTATGGCTACACCTTC. The full variable domain, with the rest looked up from reference TRBV19 and TRBJ1-2, is DGGITQSPKYLFRKEGQNVTLSCEQNLNHDAMYWYRQDPGQGLRLIYYSQIVNDFQKGDIAEGYSVSREKKESFPLTVTSAQKNPTAFYLCASSISRNGPNYGYTFGSGTRLTVV.

The table lists this clone with a count of one. The chain combines TRBV28 with TRBJ1-3; unclear D gene. The ends were cut back, 6 bases at V and 7 bases at J, with 19 bases in the middle. Germline CDR1 reads MDHEN; CDR2 reads SYDVKM. The CDR3 extends over 15 amino acids. The CDR3 loop is CASRPGPPADNTIYF. Written as DNA, the CDR3 is TGTGCCAGCAGACCCGGGCCCCCAGCGGACAACACCATATATTTT.

The chain links TRBV10-3 to TRBJ1-5, with TRBD1 matching 7 bases. The CDR3 has 14 residues. V was clipped by 8 bases and J by 0 bases; unmatched bases: 4. Looked up from germline, CDR1 is ENHRY and CDR2 is SYGVKD. The CDR3: CAIGGTVSNQPQHF. Here the CDR3 DNA reads TGTGCCATCGGTGGGACAGTTAGCAATCAGCCCCAGCATTTT.

The chain employs TRBV30 and TRBJ2-1; D not resolved. V was pared by 0 bases and J by 4 bases, with 4 bases between. The CDR3 totals 12 residues. Germline V gene sequence: CDR1 GTSNPN, CDR2 SVGIG (reference sequence). The CDR3 nucleotides read TGTGCCTGGAGTGTTGGGTACAATGAGCAGTTCTTC. The encoded protein is CAWSVGYNEQFF.

V gene TRBV27 combines with J gene TRBJ2-7, with 7 nucleotides matching TRBD1. Per germline, CDR1 MNHEY and CDR2 SMNVEV (reference sequence). V shed 3 bases and J 4 bases; nucleotides not matched to a gene: 15. The CDR3 is 17 amino acids. CDR3 coding DNA: TGTGCCAGCAGTTTTACAGGGGTTCCCCGAACGGAATACGAGCAGTACTTC. Translated: CASSFTGVPRTEYEQYF.

J is TRBJ2-7 and V is TRBV6-5, with D uncertain. The V gene's germline CDR1 is MNHEY and CDR2 SVGAGI. The CDR3 contains 15 residues. V shed 0 bases and J shed 3 bases, with 12 bases lying between them. The CDR3, as DNA: TGTGCCAGCAGTTACTCTTGGCAGAACGGCTACGAGCAGTACTTC. This sequence encodes CASSYSWQNGYEQYF.

This chain links TRBV5-1 with TRBJ2-3; TRBD2 matches 12 bases. Germline V gives CDR1 SGHRS, CDR2 YFSETQ. The V segment lost 3 bases and the J segment 1 base; nucleotides outside the gene matches: 3. CDR3 length: 16 amino acids. The CDR3 bases are TGCGCCAGCAGCTACCGACTAGCGGGAGGCACAGATACGCAGTATTTT. Its translation: CASSYRLAGGTDTQYF.

This clone was counted a single time. The chain has TRBV2 and TRBJ1-2, with no clear D. The CDR3 runs 14 residues. V was cut by 1 base and J by 2 bases, with 8 bases left in between. The germline gives CDR1 SNHLY, CDR2 FYNNEI. CDR3 region: CASSEDRLNYGYTF. CDR3 bases: TGTGCCAGCAGTGAAGATAGGTTAAACTATGGCTACACCTTC.

V is TRBV19 and J is TRBJ2-7, with D perhaps TRBD1 or TRBD2 (5 bases each). Per germline, CDR1 LNHDA and CDR2 SQIVND (reference sequence). The CDR3 totals 14 residues. V was clipped by 3 bases and J by 6 bases, with 15 bases between them. CDR3 region: CASSMGEGFGEQYF. CDR3 coding DNA: TGTGCCAGTAGTATGGGCGAGGGGTTCGGCGAGCAGTACTTC.

This clone was observed once. The chain carries TRBV14 and TRBJ2-7, with D possibly called TRBD1 or TRBD2 (5 bases each). Germline V CDR1 and CDR2: SGHDN, FVKESK. The CDR3 contains 15 residues. Trimming removed 3 bases from V and 5 bases from J, with 17 bases in between. The CDR3 DNA sequence: TGTGCCAGCAGCCAGATCATGGGGGTTCGCCACGAGCAGTACTTC. Encoded protein: CASSQIMGVRHEQYF.

CDR3 DNA: TGCAGCGTTTCTTCGACCCGGGGCGCAGATACGCAGTATTTT. It encodes CSVSSTRGADTQYF. This chain links TRBV29-1 with TRBJ2-3; D tentatively reads TRBD1 or TRBD2 (5 bases each). V lost 5 bases, J lost 4 bases, and 16 bases lay in between. Germline V gene lookup returns CDR1 SQVTM and CDR2 ANQGSEA. CDR3 length equals 14 residues.

V usage is TRBV15 and J usage is TRBJ1-1; TRBD1 is a possible D gene (6 bases). The CDR3 contains 15 residues. CDR1 is LNHNV, CDR2 YYDKDF, per germline (reference sequence). V was cut by 1 base and J by 4 bases, with 13 bases left in between. CDR3: CATSRVGRGGTEAFF. The CDR3 nucleotides read TGTGCCACCAGCAGAGTGGGCAGGGGCGGCACTGAAGCTTTCTTT. The full variable domain, with the rest looked up from reference TRBV15 and TRBJ1-1, is DAMVIQNPRYQVTQFGKPVTLSCSQTLNHNVMYWYQQKSSQAPKLLFHYYDKDFNNEADTPDNFQSRRPNTSFCFLDIRSPGLGDTAMYLCATSRVGRGGTEAFFGQGTRLTVV.

This clone was observed a single time. The gene calls are TRBV5-1 and TRBJ1-2; 7 nucleotides agree with TRBD1. Per the germline V gene, CDR1 is SGHRS and CDR2 is YFSETQ. Unmatched junction bases numbered 6, after V lost 4 bases and J lost 3 bases. The CDR3 is 14 amino acids. This CDR3 is CASSPGGGYYGYTF. The CDR3 bases are TGCGCCAGCAGCCCAGGGGGAGGGTACTATGGCTACACCTTC.

J is TRBJ1-6 and V is TRBV30, with D hard to call. The CDR3 covers 15 residues. Germline-derived CDR1 and CDR2 are GTSNPN and SVGIG (reference sequence). Trimming left V 3 bases short and J 5 bases short, with 14 bases between. The CDR3, as DNA: TGTGCCTGGAGCGTAGGCGGTGGAAATAATTCACCCCTCCACTTT. It codes for CAWSVGGGNNSPLHF.

This clone was recorded only once. The gene calls are TRBV19 and TRBJ2-1; no definite D call. CDR1 and CDR2 from the germline V gene are LNHDA and SQIVND (reference sequence). Trimming stripped 3 bases from V and 0 bases from J, with 6 bases between. The CDR3 consists of 14 residues. The CDR3 here is CASSIFASYNEQFF. The CDR3 DNA reads as TGTGCCAGTAGTATTTTCGCCTCCTACAATGAGCAGTTCTTC.

The chain is built from TRBV5-1 and TRBJ2-2; 7 positions match TRBD1. Per the germline V gene, CDR1 is SGHRS and CDR2 is YFSETQ. V lost 2 bases, J lost 6 bases, and 7 bases stayed unmatched. This CDR3 has 15 amino acids. DNA for the CDR3: TGCGCCAGCAGCTTAACAGGGGAAGTAGCCGGGGAGCTGTTTTTT. This sequence encodes CASSLTGEVAGELFF.